Each of the 15 T cell receptor beta chains below was sequenced from the same sample in a study of T cells in Graves' hyperthyroidism and ophthalmopathy. What was amplified from RNA transcripts were TCR beta CDR3 regions. In the first-round RT-PCR of the TCR CDR3, the HTBI primer set was used. TCRdb itself ran the multiplex PCR reads through MiXCR, one entry per CDR3 protein. The sample includes tens of thousands of distinct CDR3 sequences, 40% to 55% of them seen just once. The sequencing input was blood. These receptors were obtained from a woman in her forties or fifties with Graves' hyperthyroidism that later progressed to Graves' ophthalmopathy.

The rearrangement links TRBV20-1 to TRBJ1-3; D remains unclear. V lost 2 bases and J lost 4, with 6 bases in between. CDR1 and CDR2 from the germline V gene are DFQATT and SNEGSKA (reference sequence). The CDR3 spans 12 residues. CDR3 loop: CSARNGGNTIYF. The CDR3 DNA follows: TGCAGTGCTAGAAACGGGGGAAACACCATATATTTT.

This clonotype was counted a few times. The germline gene is not matched at one end of the junction; a read error may be the cause. The V call is TRBV2, the J call TRBJ2-5, with 7 bases fitting TRBD2. In germline, CDR1 is SNHLY, CDR2 FYNNEI. CDR3 size: 15 residues. CDR3 sequence: CASSNIGLVQEAQYF. The CDR3 region has the DNA TGTGCCAGCTCTAATATCGGACTAGTTCAAGAGGCCCAGTACTTC.

This clonotype occurred many times. The chain employs TRBV6-5 and TRBJ2-3, with 13 bases aligning to TRBD2. V gave up 4 bases and J gave up 2 bases; unmatched junction bases: 3. The germline gives CDR1 MNHEY, CDR2 SVGAGI. The length of the CDR3 is 16 residues. CDR3 sequence reads: CASSFGLAGVTDTQYF. CDR3 nucleotide sequence: TGTGCCAGCAGTTTCGGACTAGCGGGGGTCACAGATACGCAGTATTTT.

This clonotype showed up just a few times. A much bigger clone sits one base away, suggesting this may be a read error. CDR3 DNA sequence: TGTGCCAGCAGCAACTCACACAGGGGTTCATTCTACGAGCAGTACTTC. Translated: CASSNSHRGSFYEQYF. This chain joins TRBV12-3 or TRBV12-4 and TRBJ2-7; 7 nucleotides agree with TRBD1. Trimming at V came to 6 bases and at J to 3 bases, leaving 14 bases not matched to a gene. The CDR3 has 16 amino acids.

Concerning this clonotype: An end of the junction differs from the germline gene, which may be a read error. J is TRBJ1-2 and V is TRBV6-5, with D perhaps TRBD1 (5 bases). This CDR3 has 11 residues. The V gene's germline CDR1 is MNHEY and CDR2 SVGAGI. Here the CDR3 reads CASELKGSYAF. The CDR3 region has the DNA TGTGCCAGCGAGTTGAAGGGGTCCTACGCTTTC.

The chain carries TRBV20-1 and TRBJ2-7; tentative D call: TRBD1 (6 bases). The V gene's germline CDR1 is DFQATT and CDR2 SNEGSKA (reference sequence). V lost 8 bases and J 4 bases, leaving 21 bases between the germline ends. The CDR3 is 14 residues long. The chain's CDR3 is CSYARTRGNYEQYF. CDR3 DNA sequence: TGCAGTTACGCTCGGACCAGGGGAAATTACGAGCAGTACTTC.

This clonotype was counted at least ten times. The rearrangement links TRBV6-5 to TRBJ1-2; D ambiguous. Germline V gives CDR1 MNHEY, CDR2 SVGAGI. The ends were cut back, 4 bases at V and 7 bases at J, with 13 bases in the middle. This CDR3 comprises 13 residues. CDR3 bases: TGTGCCAGCAGTTCCGATGGGTTGTCTGGCTACACCTTC. This translates into CASSSDGLSGYTF.

The chain carries TRBV19 and TRBJ2-7, with D tentatively TRBD2 (7 bases). The CDR3 sequence is 13 residues long. Germline CDR1 is LNHDA and CDR2 is SQIVND (reference sequence). The V end lost 6 bases, the J end lost 2 bases, and 11 bases lay between the germline ends. The CDR3 DNA is TGTGCCAGTAGGGGGGGGCCTCCCTACGAGCAGTACTTC. This translates into CASRGGPPYEQYF.

The V gene is TRBV11-2, the J gene TRBJ2-3; TRBD1 matches 10 bases. The CDR3 is made up of 15 amino acids. The V and J ends lost 3 bases and 11 bases, in that order; junction bases with no gene match: 11. Germline V gene sequence: CDR1 SGHAT, CDR2 FQNNGV. The chain's CDR3 is CASSFLGTGEEMQYF. The CDR3 nucleotides read TGTGCCAGCAGCTTTCTAGGGACAGGGGAGGAGATGCAGTATTTT. The entire variable domain, with the rest obtained from reference TRBV11-2 and TRBJ2-3, is as follows: EAGVAQSPRYKIIEKRQSVAFWCNPISGHATLYWYQQILGQGPKLLIQFQNNGVVDDSQLPKDRFSAERLKGVDSTLKIQPAKLEDSAVYLCASSFLGTGEEMQYFGPGTRLTVL.

On this clonotype: The junction departs from the called germline gene at one end, perhaps through a read error. V and J are TRBV4-2 and TRBJ2-6, with D perhaps TRBD1 (5 bases). This CDR3 spans 17 amino acids. Germline-derived CDR1 and CDR2 are LGHNA and YNFKEQ. The CDR3 loop is CASSQDRGMTGASVLTF. The CDR3 DNA reads TGTGCCAGCAGCCAAGATCGAGGAATGACTGGGGCCAGCGTCCTGACTTTC.

The table lists this clonotype with many counts. The V call is TRBV6-2 or TRBV6-3, the J call TRBJ1-5, with 7 positions matching TRBD1. This CDR3 is built from 13 residues. Unmatched junction bases numbered 5, after V lost 7 bases and J lost 5 bases. Per the germline V gene, CDR1 is MNHEY and CDR2 is SVGEGT. As DNA, the CDR3 is TGTGCCAGCACAGACAGGGTGGATCAGCCCCAGCATTTT. It encodes CASTDRVDQPQHF.

At least ten counts were recorded for this clonotype. The chain links TRBV7-9 to TRBJ1-3, with D uncertain. This CDR3 spans 14 amino acids. Trimming cost V 6 bases and J 4 bases, with 13 bases left between them. Germline CDR1 SEHNR, CDR2 FQNEAQ (reference sequence). For the CDR3, the DNA is TGTGCCAGCAGGCCGGGTAGCACGGGAAACACCATATATTTT. Its translation is CASRPGSTGNTIYF.

This clonotype is deemed medium-sized. The V and J genes are TRBV7-8 and TRBJ1-5, with D tentatively TRBD1 (6 bases). Trimming removed 5 bases from V and 7 bases from J, with 15 bases in between. The CDR3 is made up of 14 amino acids. Germline-derived CDR1 and CDR2 are SGHVS and FQNEAQ. The CDR3 sequence is CASSRGGIGQPQHF. CDR3 coding DNA: TGTGCCAGCAGCAGGGGGGGAATAGGACAGCCCCAGCATTTT. Complete variable domain (other parts from reference TRBV7-8 and TRBJ1-5): GAGVSQSPRYKVAKRGQDVALRCDPISGHVSLFWYQQALGQGPEFLTYFQNEAQLDKSGLPSDRFFAERPEGSVSTLKIQRTQQEDSAVYLCASSRGGIGQPQHFGDGTRLSIL.

The chain uses TRBV7-3 and TRBJ2-2; D may be TRBD1 (5 bases). Trimming took 2 bases from V and 6 from J, leaving 10 bases between them. CDR1 is SGHTA, CDR2 FQGTGA, per germline. The CDR3 length is 14 residues. DNA for the CDR3: TGTGCCAGCAGCTTAGGGCCAGGGCCCGGGGAGCTGTTTTTT. This translates into CASSLGPGPGELFF.

This clonotype was seen repeatedly, ten times or more. This chain connects TRBV19 to TRBJ2-1; D is undetermined. CDR3 size: 14 residues. Trimming stripped 9 bases from V and 0 bases from J, with 12 bases between. Germline V gives CDR1 LNHDA, CDR2 SQIVND (reference sequence). CDR3 residues: CASSAQGSYNEQFF. In DNA, the CDR3 is TGTGCCAGCTCAGCCCAAGGCTCCTACAATGAGCAGTTCTTC.